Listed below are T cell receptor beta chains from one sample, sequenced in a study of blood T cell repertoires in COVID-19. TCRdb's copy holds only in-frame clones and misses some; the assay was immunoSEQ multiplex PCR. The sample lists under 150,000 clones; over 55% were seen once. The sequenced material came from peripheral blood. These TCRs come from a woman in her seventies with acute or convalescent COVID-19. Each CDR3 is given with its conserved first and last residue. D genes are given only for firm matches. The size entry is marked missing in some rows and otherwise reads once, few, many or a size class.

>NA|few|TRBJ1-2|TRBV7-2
TGTGCCAGCACTCCAAGTACAGGATATGGCTACACCTTC
CASTPSTGYGYTF
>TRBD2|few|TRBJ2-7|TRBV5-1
TGCGCCAGCAGCTTGGCTAGCGGTGACTACGAGCAGTACTTC
CASSLASGDYEQYF
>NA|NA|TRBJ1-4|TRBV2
TGTGCCAGCAGTGAGCAGTCAACTAATGAAAAACTGTTTTTT
CASSEQSTNEKLFF
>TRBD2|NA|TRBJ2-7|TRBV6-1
TGTGCCAGCAGTGAAGCCCAATGGGGGGGCGAGCAGTACTTC
CASSEAQWGGEQYF
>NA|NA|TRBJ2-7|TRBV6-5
TGTGCCAGCAGTATACAAGCCCTAGGCGAGCAGTACTTC
CASSIQALGEQYF
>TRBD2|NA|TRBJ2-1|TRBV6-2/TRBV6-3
TGTGCCAGCAGCCTCGGGACTAGCGGACTCCGTAACAATGAGCAGTTCTTC
CASSLGTSGLRNNEQFF
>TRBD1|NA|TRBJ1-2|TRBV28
TGTGCCAGCAGTTTTAGTGGGACAGGGCTCCTGGCCTATGGCTACACCTTC
CASSFSGTGLLAYGYTF
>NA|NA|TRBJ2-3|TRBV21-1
TGTGCCAGCAGCAAAGGGAAGACAGGGCTCGGTACAGATACGCAGTATTTT
CASSKGKTGLGTDTQYF
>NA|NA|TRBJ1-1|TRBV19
TGTGCCAGTAGTATCTTGGGGGGTGTTTTTGGCACTGAAGCTTTCTTT
CASSILGGVFGTEAFF
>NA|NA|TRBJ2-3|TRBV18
TGTGCCAGCTCACCACCAGCAGCGGCTTACACAGATACGCAGTATTTT
CASSPPAAAYTDTQYF
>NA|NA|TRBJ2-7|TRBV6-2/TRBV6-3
TGTGCCAGCAGTTATCCGAGAGGGGGCTCCTACGAGCAGTACTTC
CASSYPRGGSYEQYF
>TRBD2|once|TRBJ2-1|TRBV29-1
TGCAGCGTTGTGCCCCTTACTAGCGGGAGAGCCACCGAGCAGTTCTTC
CSVVPLTSGRATEQFF
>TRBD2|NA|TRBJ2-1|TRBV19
TGTGCCAGTAGCTCACTAGCGGGAGATAGTGAGCAGTTCTTC
CASSSLAGDSEQFF
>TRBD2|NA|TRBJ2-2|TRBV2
TGTGCCAGCCGACTAGCGGGGCTCACCGGGGAGCTGTTTTTT
CASRLAGLTGELFF
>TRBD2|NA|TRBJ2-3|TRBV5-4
TGTGCCAGCAGCTTGTTCGCGGGAGGACCTAGCACAGATACGCAGTATTTT
CASSLFAGGPSTDTQYF
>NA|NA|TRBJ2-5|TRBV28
TGTGCCAGCAGTCCCGGACAGAACCAAGAGACCCAGTACTTC
CASSPGQNQETQYF
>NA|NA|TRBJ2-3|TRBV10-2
TGCGCCAGCAGTGAGCCACGACCCAGCGTCGGGGGACGCACAGATACGCAGTATTTT
CASSEPRPSVGGRTDTQYF
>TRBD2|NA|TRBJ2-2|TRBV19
TGTGCCAGTAGGGTGGGACTAGCTTCCGGGGAGCTGTTTTTT
CASRVGLASGELFF
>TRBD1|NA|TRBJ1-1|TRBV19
TGTGCCAGTAGCTCATACGGGGACAGGGTAACTGAAGCTTTCTTT
CASSSYGDRVTEAFF
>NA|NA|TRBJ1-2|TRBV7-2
TGTGCCAGCAGCTTAGATCCGACTGGAGGCTACACCTTC
CASSLDPTGGYTF
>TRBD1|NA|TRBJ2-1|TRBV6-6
TGTGCCAGCGAGGGGGCCGGGATGAACTACAATGAGCAGTTCTTC
CASEGAGMNYNEQFF
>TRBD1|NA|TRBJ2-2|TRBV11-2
TGTGCCAGCAGCTTAACGTCGTGGCAGGGGGCCGGGGAGCTGTTTTTT
CASSLTSWQGAGELFF
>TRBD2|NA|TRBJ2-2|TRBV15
TGTGCCACCAGCAGAGATGCGGGGGGGGCGGAGCTGTTTTTT
CATSRDAGGAELFF
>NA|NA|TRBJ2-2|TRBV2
TGTGCCACCGAGGGCCTTAACACCGGGGAGCTGTTTTTT
CATEGLNTGELFF
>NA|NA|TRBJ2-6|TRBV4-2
TGTGCCAGCAGCCAAGAGGGTTTAGGGGCGACTGGGGCCAACGTCCTGACTTTC
CASSQEGLGATGANVLTF
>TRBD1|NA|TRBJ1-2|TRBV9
TGTGCCAGCAGCGCTTTAACAGGGGGAGGGGGCTACACCTTC
CASSALTGGGGYTF
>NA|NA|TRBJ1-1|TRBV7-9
TGTGCCAGCAGCTTTCGCGGGGGAGGGACTGAAGCTTTCTTT
CASSFRGGGTEAFF
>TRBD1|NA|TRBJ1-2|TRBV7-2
TGTGCCAGCAGCTCCCCCCAGGGACAGCCTAACTATGGCTACACCTTC
CASSSPQGQPNYGYTF
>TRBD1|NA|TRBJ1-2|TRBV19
TGTGCCAGTAGCAGCAGGGACAGCTTAAGTGGCTACACCTTC
CASSSRDSLSGYTF
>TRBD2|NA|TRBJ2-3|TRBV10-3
TGTGCCATCAGTGTCGGGGGGGCTCGAGCAGATACGCAGTATTTT
CAISVGGARADTQYF
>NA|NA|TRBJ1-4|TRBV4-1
TGCGCCAGCAGCAGCGGTCAACCCGCAACTAATGAAAAACTGTTTTTT
CASSSGQPATNEKLFF
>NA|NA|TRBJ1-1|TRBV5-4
TGTGCCAGCAGCTTGGCAGGGGCAACTGAAGCTTTCTTT
CASSLAGATEAFF
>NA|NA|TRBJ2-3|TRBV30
TGTGCCTGGGACTCCTCCACAGATACGCAGTATTTT
CAWDSSTDTQYF
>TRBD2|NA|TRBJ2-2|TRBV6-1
TGTGCCAGCAGGAACCCTAGCGGGAGGACCGGGGAGCTGTTTTTT
CASRNPSGRTGELFF
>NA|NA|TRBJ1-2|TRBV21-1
TGTGCCAGCAGCAAAGAGTTCAACAGGTTTTATGGCTACACCTTC
CASSKEFNRFYGYTF
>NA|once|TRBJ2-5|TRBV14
TGTGCCAGCAGCCTCCCCGGGAGCAGTACCGGGACCCAGTACTTC
CASSLPGSSTGTQYF
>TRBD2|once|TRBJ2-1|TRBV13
TGTGCCAGCAGCTTAAGCGGGGGGGAGACCTACAATGAGCAGTTCTTC
CASSLSGGETYNEQFF
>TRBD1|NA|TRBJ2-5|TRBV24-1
TGTGCCACCAGTGACGGCAGGGGGCAAGAGACCCAGTACTTC
CATSDGRGQETQYF
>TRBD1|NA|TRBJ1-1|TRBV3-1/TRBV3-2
TGTGCCAGCAGCCAAGTGGGGACAGGGTCTGAAGCTTTCTTT
CASSQVGTGSEAFF
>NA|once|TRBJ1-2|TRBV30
TGTGTCTGGAGCGCCGGGGGGAGGAGCTATGGCTACACCTTC
CVWSAGGRSYGYTF
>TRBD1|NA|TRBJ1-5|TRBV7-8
TGTGCCAGCAGCGCAGGGGGACAGGGGGCGAATCAGCCCCAGCATTTT
CASSAGGQGANQPQHF
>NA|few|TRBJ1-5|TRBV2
TGTGCCAGCAGTGAATCTTCGGTTTATCAGCCCCAGCATTTT
CASSESSVYQPQHF
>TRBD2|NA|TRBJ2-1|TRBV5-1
TGCGCCAGCCGGACTAGTGGGGACAATGAGCAGTTCTTC
CASRTSGDNEQFF
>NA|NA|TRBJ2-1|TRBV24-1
TGTGCCACCAGTGGAACAGGGTTTGAGCAGTTCTTC
CATSGTGFEQFF
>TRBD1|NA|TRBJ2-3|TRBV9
TGTGCCAGTGATCGGACAGGAGAGGGTAGGGCGCAGTATTTT
CASDRTGEGRAQYF
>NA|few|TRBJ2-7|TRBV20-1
TGCAGTGCTACGGAGGGTGGCGGGCAGTACTTC
CSATEGGGQYF
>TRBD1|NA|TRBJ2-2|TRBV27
TGTGCCAGCAGTTGGGATGGGACAGGGCACACCGGGGAGCTGTTTTTT
CASSWDGTGHTGELFF
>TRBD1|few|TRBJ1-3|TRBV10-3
TGTGCCGCTCGGGGAGGGACAGGGCGATCTCTCTCTGGAAACACCATATATTTT
CAARGGTGRSLSGNTIYF
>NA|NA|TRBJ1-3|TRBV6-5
TGTGCCAGCAAGGACACTTTTTCTGGAAACACCATATATTTT
CASKDTFSGNTIYF
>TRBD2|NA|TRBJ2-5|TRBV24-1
TGTGCCACCAGTGACCCTAGCGGGGATCAAGAGACCCAGTACTTC
CATSDPSGDQETQYF
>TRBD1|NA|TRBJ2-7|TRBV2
TGTGCCTCGGGACAGGATTCCTACGAGCAGTACTTC
CASGQDSYEQYF
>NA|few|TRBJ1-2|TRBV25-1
TGTGCCAGCAGTGGGCAGGGGAACTATGGCTACACCTTC
CASSGQGNYGYTF
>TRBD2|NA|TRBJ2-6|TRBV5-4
TGTGCCAGCAGCTTGATCGGTAGGGCAGCGGGGGATGGGGCCAACGTCCTGACTTTC
CASSLIGRAAGDGANVLTF
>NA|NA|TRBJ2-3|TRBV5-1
TGCGCCAGCAGCTTGGCCCCGGGAGTAGGCACAGATACGCAGTATTTT
CASSLAPGVGTDTQYF